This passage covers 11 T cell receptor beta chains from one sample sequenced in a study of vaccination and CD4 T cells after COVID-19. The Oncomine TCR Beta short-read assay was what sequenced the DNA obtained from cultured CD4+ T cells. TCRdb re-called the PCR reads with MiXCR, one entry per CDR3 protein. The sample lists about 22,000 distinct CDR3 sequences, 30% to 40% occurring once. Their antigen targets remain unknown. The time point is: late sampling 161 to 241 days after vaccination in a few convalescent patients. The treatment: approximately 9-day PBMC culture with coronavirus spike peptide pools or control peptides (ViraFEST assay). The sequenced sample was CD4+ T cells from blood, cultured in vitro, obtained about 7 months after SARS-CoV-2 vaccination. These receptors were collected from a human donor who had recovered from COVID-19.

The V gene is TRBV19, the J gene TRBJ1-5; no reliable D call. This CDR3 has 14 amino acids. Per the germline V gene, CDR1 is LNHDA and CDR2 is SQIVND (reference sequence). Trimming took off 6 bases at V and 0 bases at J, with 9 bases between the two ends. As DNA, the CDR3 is TGTGCCAGTAGAGGGCCCTATAGCAATCAGCCCCAGCATTTT. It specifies CASRGPYSNQPQHF.

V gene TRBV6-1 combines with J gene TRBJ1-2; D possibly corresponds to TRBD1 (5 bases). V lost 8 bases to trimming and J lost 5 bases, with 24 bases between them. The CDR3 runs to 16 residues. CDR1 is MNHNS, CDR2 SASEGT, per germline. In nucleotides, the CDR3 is TGTGCCAGCTCCAACGGCGGGACGGATAGTACATATGGCTACACCTTC. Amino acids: CASSNGGTDSTYGYTF.

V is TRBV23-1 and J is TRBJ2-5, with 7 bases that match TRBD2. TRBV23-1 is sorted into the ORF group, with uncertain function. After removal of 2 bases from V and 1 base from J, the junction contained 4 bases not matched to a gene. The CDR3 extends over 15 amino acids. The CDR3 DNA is TGCGCCAGCAGTCAAGATCGGGGGGTCCAAGAGACCCAGTACTTC. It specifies CASSQDRGVQETQYF.

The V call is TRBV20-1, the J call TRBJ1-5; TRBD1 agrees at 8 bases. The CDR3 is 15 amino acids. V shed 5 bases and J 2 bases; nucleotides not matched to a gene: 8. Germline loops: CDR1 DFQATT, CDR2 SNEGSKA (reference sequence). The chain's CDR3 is CSAGDRLRGNQPQHF. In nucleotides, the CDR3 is TGCAGTGCTGGGGACAGGCTACGGGGCAATCAGCCCCAGCATTTT.

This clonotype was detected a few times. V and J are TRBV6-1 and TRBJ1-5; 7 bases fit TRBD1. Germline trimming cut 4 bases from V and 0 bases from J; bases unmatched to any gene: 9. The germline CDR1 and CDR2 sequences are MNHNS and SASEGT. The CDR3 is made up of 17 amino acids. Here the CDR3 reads CASSATGPQYSNQPQHF. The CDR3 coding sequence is TGTGCCAGCAGTGCGACAGGGCCGCAATATAGCAATCAGCCCCAGCATTTT.

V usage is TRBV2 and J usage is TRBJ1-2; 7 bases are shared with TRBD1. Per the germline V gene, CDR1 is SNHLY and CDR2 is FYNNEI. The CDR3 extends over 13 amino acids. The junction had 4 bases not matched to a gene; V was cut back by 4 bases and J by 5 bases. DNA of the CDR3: TGTGCCAGCAGTGGACAGGGAAATTATGGCTACACCTTC. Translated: CASSGQGNYGYTF.

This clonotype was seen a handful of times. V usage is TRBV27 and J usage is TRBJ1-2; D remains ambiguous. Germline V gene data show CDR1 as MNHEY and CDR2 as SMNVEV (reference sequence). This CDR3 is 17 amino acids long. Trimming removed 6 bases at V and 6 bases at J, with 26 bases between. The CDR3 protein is CASRRTPLSRRLDGYTF. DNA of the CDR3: TGTGCCAGCAGACGAACCCCCTTATCGAGAAGGCTTGATGGCTACACCTTC.

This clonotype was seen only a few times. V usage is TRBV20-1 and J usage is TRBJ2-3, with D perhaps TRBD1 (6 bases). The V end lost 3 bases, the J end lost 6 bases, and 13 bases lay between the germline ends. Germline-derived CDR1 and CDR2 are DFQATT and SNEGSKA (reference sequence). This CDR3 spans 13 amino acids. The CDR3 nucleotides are TGCAGTGCTAGCGGACAGCATCTGGATACGCAGTATTTT. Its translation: CSASGQHLDTQYF.

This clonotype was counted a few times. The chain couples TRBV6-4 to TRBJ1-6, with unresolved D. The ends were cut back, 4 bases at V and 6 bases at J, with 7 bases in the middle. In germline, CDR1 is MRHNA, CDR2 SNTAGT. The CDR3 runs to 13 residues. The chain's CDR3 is CASSVQTNSPLHF. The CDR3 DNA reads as TGTGCCAGCAGTGTACAGACTAATTCACCCCTCCACTTT.

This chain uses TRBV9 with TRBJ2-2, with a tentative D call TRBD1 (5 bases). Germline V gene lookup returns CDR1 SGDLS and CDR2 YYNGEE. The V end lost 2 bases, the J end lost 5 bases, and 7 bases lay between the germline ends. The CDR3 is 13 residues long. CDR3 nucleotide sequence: TGTGCCAGCAGCGTTCAGGGTACCGGGGAGCTGTTTTTT. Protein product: CASSVQGTGELFF.

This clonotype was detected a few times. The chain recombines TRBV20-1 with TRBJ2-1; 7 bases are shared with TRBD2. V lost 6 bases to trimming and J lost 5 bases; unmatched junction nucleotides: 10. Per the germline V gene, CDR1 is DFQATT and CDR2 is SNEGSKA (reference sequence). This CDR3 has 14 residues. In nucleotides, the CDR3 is TGCAGTGCCATCTCCGGGACTAACAACAATGAGCAGTTCTTC. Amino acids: CSAISGTNNNEQFF.